This TCR beta chain was obtained from a study of blood T cell repertoires in COVID-19. The wider study: Collection of acute and convalescent COVID-19 samples took place in the United States, Italy and Spain. Sources were T cells, B-cell-depleted T cells, or PBMCs; the material itself was cDNA or gDNA.

Germline values: CDR1 MNHEY, CDR2 SMNVEV (reference sequence). There are 15 residues in the CDR3. Trimming took off 6 bases at V and 2 bases at J, with 16 bases between the two ends. TCRdb keeps only in-frame clones here, not all; method: immunoSEQ multiplex PCR. The data contain almost 250,000 clones, around nine tenths of them singletons. The chain employs TRBV27 and TRBJ1-1; a possible D gene is TRBD1 (6 bases). The clonotype was recovered from a woman in her fifties or sixties who had recovered from COVID-19. Sequencing was done on a sample of PBMCs or T cells enriched from blood (not recorded which). The CDR3 nucleotides read TGTGCCAGCAGCCATCACAGGACAGCCAACACTGAAGCTTTCTTT. This codes for CASSHHRTANTEAFF.